The following is a T cell receptor (beta chain) sequence with its context. The antigen is not known. This CDR3 is 14 amino acids long. Per germline, CDR1 MRHNA and CDR2 SNTAGT. V was clipped by 4 bases and J by 4 bases; unmatched bases: 1. This record comes from a study of siplizumab effects on memory and regulatory T cells. Study conclusions and caveats: Left unconfirmed was the suppressive function of proliferating Tregs from siplizumab cultures. Naive or memory phenotype assignment was not possible for roughly 80-97% of proliferating CD4+ or CD8+ clones. The diversity of naive T cells seemed greater than that of memory cells, and their alloresponse contribution seemed major. Among sequences traceable to unstimulated CD4+ memory cells, alloreactive ones were significantly reduced by siplizumab.

The table came from immunoSEQ multiplex PCR; TCRdb's copy has only in-frame clones and leaves some out. The sample carries 75,000 to 95,000 clones, about nine tenths recorded once. The rearrangement joins TRBV6-4 to TRBJ2-1, with 10 bases fitting TRBD2. Sequenced sample: CD4+ T cells sorted from blood. The clonotype comes from a human donor in good health. CDR3 amino acids: CASSASGSYNEQFF. CDR3 in DNA: TGTGCCAGCAGTGCTAGCGGGAGTTACAATGAGCAGTTCTTC.